The 32 T cell receptor beta chains given below trace back to one sample, sequenced in a study of Graves' ophthalmopathy and Graves' hyperthyroidism. Amplification of TCR beta CDR3 regions used RNA transcripts. The workflow started with a first-round RT-PCR run with HTBI primers and then moved on to a second-round multiplex PCR. In TCRdb, the multiplex PCR reads were re-called with MiXCR into one record per CDR3 protein. The sample consists of about 210,000 distinct CDR3 sequences, around 30% of them appearing once. Sequencing was done on a sample of peripheral blood. These receptors all stem from a man in his forties or fifties with Graves' ophthalmopathy.

This clonotype has ten or more counts. This chain uses TRBV9 with TRBJ2-2; possibly TRBD1 for D (6 bases). Trimming took 4 bases from V and 4 from J, leaving 17 bases between them. Germline V gene data show CDR1 as SGDLS and CDR2 as YYNGEE. This CDR3 is built from 16 residues. This CDR3 reads CASSSSGGALTGELFF. The DNA for the CDR3 is TGTGCCAGCAGCAGTAGTGGGGGCGCGCTCACCGGGGAGCTGTTTTTT.

The rearrangement uses TRBV6-2 or TRBV6-3 and TRBJ2-7; D unresolved. The CDR3 contains 12 residues. The V gene lost 6 bases and the J gene lost 6 bases, with 12 bases spanning the gap. Germline-derived CDR1 and CDR2 are MNHEY and SVGEGT. CDR3 sequence (DNA): TGTGCCAGCAGCCCCCTTCGTCGCGAGCAGTACTTC. This encodes CASSPLRREQYF.

V gene TRBV6-2 or TRBV6-3 combines with J gene TRBJ2-7; a weak D match, TRBD2 (5 bases). Trimming took 8 bases from V and 0 from J, leaving 17 bases between them. CDR3 length: 15 residues. Germline loops: CDR1 MNHEY, CDR2 SVGEGT. The CDR3 sequence is CASVTGESSSYEQYF. The CDR3 DNA reads TGTGCCAGCGTTACCGGGGAGAGTAGCTCCTACGAGCAGTACTTC.

This clonotype was counted at least ten times. The V call is TRBV11-2, the J call TRBJ2-2; 10 nucleotides align to TRBD2. CDR3 length: 18 amino acids. With 0 bases clipped from V and 5 bases from J, the junction kept 9 bases outside the gene matches. Germline CDR1 reads SGHAT; CDR2 reads FQNNGV. In nucleotides, the CDR3 is TGTGCCAGCAGCTTAGATCCCCTAGCGGGAGTGGGGACCGGGGAGCTGTTTTTT. Protein product: CASSLDPLAGVGTGELFF. Full variable domain (rest looked up from reference TRBV11-2 and TRBJ2-2): EAGVAQSPRYKIIEKRQSVAFWCNPISGHATLYWYQQILGQGPKLLIQFQNNGVVDDSQLPKDRFSAERLKGVDSTLKIQPAKLEDSAVYLCASSLDPLAGVGTGELFFGEGSRLTVL.

This clonotype was counted ten times or more. This chain uses TRBV5-1 with TRBJ2-7; no clear D gene. Germline V lookup: CDR1 SGHRS, CDR2 YFSETQ. The CDR3 consists of 16 residues. The V end lost 0 bases, the J end lost 0 bases, and 13 bases lay between the germline ends. The CDR3 DNA is TGCGCCAGCAGCTTGGAGGGCCCACCGACCTCCTACGAGCAGTACTTC. As protein: CASSLEGPPTSYEQYF.

This clonotype was picked up many times. The V and J genes are TRBV4-1 and TRBJ2-2; tentative D call: TRBD1 (6 bases). The V and J ends lost 0 bases and 1 base respectively, with 12 bases between them. The CDR3 sequence is 17 residues long. CDR1 MGHRA and CDR2 YSYEKL come from the germline V gene. CDR3 nucleotide sequence: TGCGCCAGCAGCCAAGAGGGGGCAGGTCGGAACACCGGGGAGCTGTTTTTT. It specifies CASSQEGAGRNTGELFF.

The table lists this clonotype with many counts. This sequence joins TRBV2 and TRBJ1-5; TRBD1 matches 8 bases. Germline values: CDR1 SNHLY, CDR2 FYNNEI. J gave up 0 bases and V 6 bases, and 4 bases lay outside the gene matches. The CDR3 totals 15 residues. CDR3 sequence: CASRPTGVSNQPQHF. DNA for the CDR3: TGTGCCAGCAGGCCGACAGGGGTTAGCAATCAGCCCCAGCATTTT.

This clonotype came up once. The rearrangement joins TRBV7-2 to TRBJ2-7, with 7 bases aligning to TRBD1. The germline gives CDR1 SGHTA, CDR2 FQGNSA. The CDR3 consists of 14 residues. V dropped 5 bases and J dropped 2; count of bases not matched to a gene: 6. Here the CDR3 reads CASSQGTATYEQYF. The CDR3 DNA follows: TGTGCCAGCAGCCAGGGGACAGCCACCTACGAGCAGTACTTC.

This clonotype has a count of ten or more. The chain recombines TRBV7-9 with TRBJ2-7; D not certain. This CDR3 is 13 amino acids long. Germline loops: CDR1 SEHNR, CDR2 FQNEAQ (reference sequence). V lost 6 bases, J lost 7 bases, and 16 bases lay in between. The CDR3 loop is CASSGLELNEQYF. The CDR3 DNA follows: TGTGCCAGCAGTGGGCTAGAGTTGAATGAGCAGTACTTC. The full variable domain, its missing parts supplied by reference TRBV7-9 and TRBJ2-7, is DTGVSQNPRHKITKRGQNVTFRCDPISEHNRLYWYRQTLGQGPEFLTYFQNEAQLEKSRLLSDRFSAERPKGSFSTLEIQRTEQGDSAMYLCASSGLELNEQYFGPGTRLTVT.

V is TRBV6-2 or TRBV6-3 and J is TRBJ2-7, with 8 bases identical to TRBD1. Germline V lookup: CDR1 MNHEY, CDR2 SVGEGT. Germline trimming cut 5 bases from V and 5 bases from J; bases unmatched to any gene: 8. CDR3 length: 14 residues. The CDR3 region is CASSTDRGGNEQYF. The CDR3 coding sequence is TGTGCCAGCAGTACTGACAGGGGTGGAAACGAGCAGTACTTC.

This chain connects TRBV6-5 to TRBJ2-7; D not resolved. This CDR3 region has 13 residues. Trimming removed 4 bases from V and 0 bases from J, with 7 bases in between. Germline CDR1 MNHEY, CDR2 SVGAGI. The CDR3 coding sequence is TGTGCCAGCAGTTGGAGCAGCTCCTACGAGCAGTACTTC. This encodes CASSWSSSYEQYF.

This clonotype was seen at least ten times. The chain is built from TRBV11-1 and TRBJ2-7; 11 nucleotides match TRBD1. Germline V gives CDR1 SGHAT, CDR2 FQDESV (reference sequence). Trimming at V came to 2 bases and at J to 3 bases, leaving 6 bases not matched to a gene. This CDR3 has 16 residues. CDR3 sequence: CASSLTKGTGGYEQYF. The CDR3 nucleotides are TGTGCCAGCAGCTTAACGAAGGGGACAGGGGGCTACGAGCAGTACTTC.

This clonotype was recorded many times. The CDR3 is CASSYGPGEDGYTF. CDR3 DNA sequence: TGTGCCAGCAGTTACGGCCCGGGGGAGGATGGCTACACCTTC. The chain recombines TRBV6-5 with TRBJ1-2, with D tentatively TRBD1 (5 bases). V lost 2 bases and J 6 bases, leaving 13 bases between the germline ends. CDR3 size: 14 residues. CDR1 is MNHEY, CDR2 SVGAGI, per germline.

This clonotype has at least ten counts. The V call is TRBV28, the J call TRBJ2-5; 8 bases are shared with TRBD1. The CDR3 contains 16 residues. From germline, CDR1 is MDHEN and CDR2 SYDVKM. Trimming took 8 bases from V and 5 from J; bases not matched to a gene: 16. The CDR3 region has the DNA TGTGCCAGCGGCACCGACAGGGGACGGCCCCAGGAGACCCAGTACTTC. Its protein is CASGTDRGRPQETQYF.

This clonotype was recorded many times. This sequence joins TRBV10-3 and TRBJ1-1; D gene unclear. Germline assignment: CDR1 ENHRY and CDR2 SYGVKD. Trimming shortened V by 6 bases and J by 0 bases, and 14 bases separated the two germline ends. The CDR3 runs to 15 residues. The CDR3 region has the DNA TGTGCCATCAGCCCGGGTGTGGCGATGAACACTGAAGCTTTCTTT. It is translated as CAISPGVAMNTEAFF.

The chain employs TRBV7-8 and TRBJ1-2, with a weak D call TRBD1 (6 bases). V was pared by 0 bases and J by 4 bases, with 15 bases between. Germline V CDR1 and CDR2: SGHVS, FQNEAQ. The CDR3 totals 16 residues. CDR3 coding DNA: TGTGCCAGCAGCTTAGCGACCTTAGGGACAATCTATGGCTACACCTTC. Translating gives CASSLATLGTIYGYTF.

This clonotype was counted many times. This chain connects TRBV28 to TRBJ2-1; tentative D call: TRBD1 (6 bases). The CDR3 extends over 15 amino acids. Germline assignment: CDR1 MDHEN and CDR2 SYDVKM. The V end was cut by 6 bases, the J end by 0 bases, with 12 bases between. In DNA form, the CDR3 reads TGTGCCAGCAGCGACCAGGGGAGCTCCTACAATGAGCAGTTCTTC. Amino acid sequence: CASSDQGSSYNEQFF.

The chain has TRBV7-2 and TRBJ2-4, with 11 bases identical to TRBD2. The CDR3 sequence is 16 residues long. Germline-derived CDR1 and CDR2 are SGHTA and FQGNSA. V lost 2 bases, J lost 3 bases, and 3 bases stayed unmatched. The CDR3 bases are TGTGCCAGCAGCTTAACCCTAGCGGGGGGCAAAAACATTCAGTACTTC. Amino acids: CASSLTLAGGKNIQYF.

This clonotype was recorded at least ten times. The rearrangement joins TRBV28 to TRBJ1-2; no reliable D call. The CDR3 contains 10 residues. The V gene's germline CDR1 is MDHEN and CDR2 SYDVKM. The CDR3 sequence: CGTLNYGYTF. CDR3 DNA sequence: TGTGGGACCTTGAACTATGGCTACACCTTC.

The chain has TRBV6-5 and TRBJ1-1; tentative D call: TRBD1 (6 bases). The CDR3 extends over 14 amino acids. With 2 bases removed from V and 6 bases from J, the gap between germline ends came to 13 bases. Germline CDR1 is MNHEY and CDR2 is SVGAGI. The DNA of the CDR3 is TGTGCCAGCAGTTACGGGTCGTCAGGGGCTGAAGCTTTCTTT. The encoded protein is CASSYGSSGAEAFF.

This clonotype was seen many times. The CDR3: CASSLGVDEQYF. The CDR3 nucleotides are TGTGCCAGCAGTTTAGGTGTTGACGAGCAGTACTTC. The chain recombines TRBV28 with TRBJ2-7; no reliable D call. This CDR3 is 12 amino acids long. Trimming cost V 2 bases and J 5 bases, with 7 bases left between them. Germline lookup yields CDR1 MDHEN and CDR2 SYDVKM.

V gene TRBV12-3 or TRBV12-4 combines with J gene TRBJ1-2; TRBD1 might be the D (6 bases). V gave up 6 bases and J gave up 0 bases, with 8 bases separating them. CDR3 length: 13 amino acids. The CDR3 bases are TGTGCCAGCAGCGGGGGGCCTAACTATGGCTACACCTTC. This sequence encodes CASSGGPNYGYTF.

Many counts were recorded for this clonotype. This chain joins TRBV7-3 and TRBJ1-1; D is undetermined. The germline V gene encodes CDR1 SGHTA and CDR2 FQGTGA. CDR3 length: 13 amino acids. V shed 5 bases and J shed 1 base, with 8 bases lying between them. The CDR3 sequence: CASSVGTNTEAFF. CDR3 nucleotide sequence: TGTGCCAGCAGCGTCGGAACGAACACTGAAGCTTTCTTT.

This chain connects TRBV18 to TRBJ2-3, with D perhaps TRBD2 (5 bases). V lost 0 bases and J 5 bases, leaving 15 bases between the germline ends. Germline V CDR1 and CDR2: KGHSH, LQKENI. The CDR3 extends over 16 amino acids. The CDR3 protein is CASSPPSRPEGDTQYF. The CDR3 DNA reads TGTGCCAGCTCACCACCGAGTCGCCCCGAGGGAGATACGCAGTATTTT. The full variable domain, completed using reference TRBV18 and TRBJ2-3, is NAGVMQNPRHLVRRRGQEARLRCSPMKGHSHVYWYRQLPEEGLKFMVYLQKENIIDESGMPKERFSAEFPKEGPSILRIQQVVRGDSAAYFCASSPPSRPEGDTQYFGPGTRLTVL.

V usage is TRBV15 and J usage is TRBJ2-7, with no clear D. This CDR3 is 16 amino acids long. V lost 0 bases to trimming and J lost 0 bases, with 12 bases between them. The germline V gene encodes CDR1 LNHNV and CDR2 YYDKDF (reference sequence). As DNA, the CDR3 is TGTGCCACCAGCAGAGATGGTGGCTCCAGCTCCTACGAGCAGTACTTC. Translation: CATSRDGGSSSYEQYF.

This clonotype was detected many times. The genes are TRBV29-1 and TRBJ2-5, with a weak D call TRBD2 (6 bases). The V end lost 0 bases, the J end lost 2 bases, and 16 bases lay between the germline ends. The CDR3 has 16 residues. The germline V gene has CDR1 SQVTM and CDR2 ANQGSEA. CDR3 bases: TGCAGCGTTGAAGATCCCCTAGCGCCTCAACAAGAGACCCAGTACTTC. This sequence encodes CSVEDPLAPQQETQYF.

Ten or more counts support this clonotype. The chain recombines TRBV10-3 with TRBJ2-2; possible D gene TRBD2, 5 bases. Germline-derived CDR1 and CDR2 are ENHRY and SYGVKD. The CDR3 spans 16 residues. Trimming pared 6 bases from V and 1 base from J, leaving 15 bases between. The CDR3, as DNA: TGTGCCATCAGGAAGGACTCGGACGTGAACACCGGGGAGCTGTTTTTT. The encoded protein is CAIRKDSDVNTGELFF.

The chain has TRBV12-3 or TRBV12-4 and TRBJ1-3; tentatively, D is TRBD1 (5 bases). The CDR3 consists of 16 residues. V lost 3 bases and J 0 bases, leaving 12 bases between the germline ends. The DNA for the CDR3 is TGTGCCAGCAGTTTTTATAAGGGGAGCTCTGGAAACACCATATATTTT. Protein: CASSFYKGSSGNTIYF.

Many counts were recorded for this clonotype. The J gene is TRBJ1-5, the V gene TRBV12-3 or TRBV12-4; D unclear. V dropped 6 bases and J dropped 4 bases, with 10 bases sitting between them. The CDR3 contains 13 residues. The CDR3 loop reads CASSRPGNQPQHF. The CDR3 DNA reads TGTGCCAGCAGCCGGCCTGGGAATCAGCCCCAGCATTTT.

This chain joins TRBV7-2 and TRBJ2-7, with D perhaps assigned TRBD1 or TRBD2 (5 bases each). Trimming shortened V by 4 bases and J by 1 base, and 14 bases separated the two germline ends. Germline V gene data show CDR1 as SGHTA and CDR2 as FQGNSA. The CDR3 consists of 15 residues. For the CDR3, the DNA is TGTGCCAGCAGCTCCCAAGGGACCGCTTCCTACGAGCAGTACTTC. This gives the protein CASSSQGTASYEQYF. The variable domain in full, with the rest retrieved from reference TRBV7-2 and TRBJ2-7, is GAGVSQSPSNKVTEKGKDVELRCDPISGHTALYWYRQSLGQGLEFLIYFQGNSAPDKSGLPSDRFSAERTGGSVSTLTIQRTQQEDSAVYLCASSSQGTASYEQYFGPGTRLTVT.

This clonotype was observed many times. The chain links TRBV7-2 to TRBJ2-2; TRBD2 might be the D (5 bases). Deletions cut 1 base from V and 3 bases from J, with 12 bases between. CDR3 length: 16 amino acids. CDR1 is SGHTA and CDR2 is FQGNSA in the germline V gene. The CDR3 loop is CASSLGLRRDTGELFF. The DNA of the CDR3 is TGTGCCAGCAGCTTAGGGCTCCGGCGGGACACCGGGGAGCTGTTTTTT.

Many counts were recorded for this clonotype. The rearrangement links TRBV29-1 to TRBJ1-2; TRBD1 matches 8 bases. J lost 4 bases, V lost 4 bases, and 5 bases had no gene match. Germline assignment: CDR1 SQVTM and CDR2 ANQGSEA. The CDR3 totals 13 residues. Here the CDR3 reads CSVGADRVYGYTF. For the CDR3, the DNA is TGCAGCGTTGGGGCGGACAGGGTCTATGGCTACACCTTC.